A single sample gave rise to the 9 T cell receptor beta chains below, sequenced in a study of beta chain features in type 1 diabetes (dated by TCRdb to about 2018). These receptors have no identified antigens. The paper's findings and limits, for the study overall: A moderate but significant shortening of TCRB CDR3 length was observed in type 1 diabetes patients in all four CD4+ subsets.

The method was the immunoSEQ multiplex PCR assay. The High Capacity cDNA Reverse Transcription Kit was used to reverse transcribe all of the isolated RNA, meaning that expressed TCRB transcripts were what got sequenced. The source is immuneACCESS, and TCRdb retained only in-frame sequences with V and J called. Part of the clones is not carried over; for the studies checked, unresolved V genes explain less than half of this, and the remainder is unexplained. The sample profile shows 600,000 or so clones; over 13% of them were found once. Approximately 0.043% of the sample is taken by the ten largest. The sample comprised naive CD4+ T cells from blood. The meaning of the sample's cell subset or site label: true naive CD4+ T cells. Every receptor here comes from a man aged 18-30 years with type 1 diabetes.

The chain couples TRBV7-2 to TRBJ2-3, with D possibly being TRBD2 (6 bases). CDR1 is SGHTA and CDR2 is FQGNSA in the germline V gene. V was cut by 1 base and J by 1 base, with 15 bases left in between. This CDR3 has 17 residues. The CDR3 region has the DNA TGTGCCAGCAGCTTAGGGCGGGTCGGGAGCGGCACAGATACGCAGTATTTT. Protein: CASSLGRVGSGTDTQYF.

On this clone itself: At the DNA level, this CDR3 is encoded by other sequences in the same sample as well. The J gene is TRBJ2-2, the V gene TRBV7-2; TRBD2 is a possible D gene (6 bases). V was shortened by 5 bases and J by 5 bases, with 12 bases between the two germline ends. Germline V gene lookup returns CDR1 SGHTA and CDR2 FQGNSA. This CDR3 has 14 amino acids. DNA for the CDR3: TGTGCCAGCAGCCTGGGGCTAGCGACCGGGGAGCTGTTTTTT. This codes for CASSLGLATGELFF.

This clone was recorded once. V usage is TRBV6-1 and J usage is TRBJ2-3; no reliable D call. Germline CDR1 MNHNS, CDR2 SASEGT. V lost 4 bases and J lost 9, with 14 bases in between. The CDR3 has 13 residues. CDR3 loop: CASSVDRVRTQYF. The DNA for the CDR3 is TGTGCCAGCAGTGTAGACCGAGTGAGAACGCAGTATTTT.

The chain is built from TRBV5-8 and TRBJ2-7; D remains ambiguous. The germline V and J ends were trimmed by 0 bases and 3 bases, with 7 bases remaining between them. The CDR3 runs 13 residues. CDR1 SGHTS and CDR2 YDEGEE come from the germline V gene. CDR3 DNA: TGTGCCAGCAGCTTGGCCACCCTCTACGAGCAGTACTTC. This gives the protein CASSLATLYEQYF.

The chain joins TRBV11-2 to TRBJ1-4, with TRBD1 as a possible D gene (6 bases). CDR1 is SGHAT, CDR2 FQNNGV, per germline. Trimming cost V 5 bases and J 2 bases, with 9 bases left between them. The CDR3 loop spans 14 amino acids. The CDR3 region has the DNA TGTGCCAGCAGCCCAGGGGTGACTAATGAAAAACTGTTTTTT. It encodes CASSPGVTNEKLFF.

This chain connects TRBV28 to TRBJ2-7, with TRBD1 matching 8 bases. In germline, CDR1 is MDHEN, CDR2 SYDVKM. This CDR3 region has 13 residues. V lost 6 bases, J lost 5 bases, and 6 bases stayed unmatched. The CDR3 region is CASRRTGFNEQYF. Written as DNA, the CDR3 is TGTGCCAGCAGGCGGACAGGGTTTAACGAGCAGTACTTC.

This chain uses TRBV7-2 with TRBJ1-5; TRBD1 is a possible D gene (5 bases). The V gene lost 6 bases and the J gene lost 8 bases, with 14 bases spanning the gap. Germline V gives CDR1 SGHTA, CDR2 FQGNSA. CDR3 length: 13 amino acids. The CDR3 spells CASSLGPGEPQHF. CDR3 in DNA: TGTGCCAGCAGTTTGGGACCTGGGGAGCCCCAGCATTTT.

This clone was observed a handful of times. This sequence joins TRBV5-1 and TRBJ2-7; D is unclear. V was trimmed by 0 bases and J by 0 bases, leaving 10 bases between them. Per the germline V gene, CDR1 is SGHRS and CDR2 is YFSETQ. The length of the CDR3 is 15 residues. CDR3 DNA sequence: TGCGCCAGCAGCTTGGGGGCGGCAATCTCCTACGAGCAGTACTTC. It codes for CASSLGAAISYEQYF. Complete variable domain (other parts from reference TRBV5-1 and TRBJ2-7): KAGVTQTPRYLIKTRGQQVTLSCSPISGHRSVSWYQQTPGQGLQFLFEYFSETQRNKGNFPGRFSGRQFSNSRSEMNVSTLELGDSALYLCASSLGAAISYEQYFGPGTRLTVT.

This clone was counted a few times. The chain links TRBV18 to TRBJ1-6; D gene unclear. This CDR3 contains 13 residues. Germline loops: CDR1 KGHSH, CDR2 LQKENI. The V end lost 2 bases, the J end lost 8 bases, and 7 bases lay between the germline ends. The CDR3 nucleotides read TGTGCCAGCTCACCAAGGGCAGATTCACCCCTCCACTTT. It codes for CASSPRADSPLHF.